These 18 T cell receptor beta chains were all obtained from the same sample, sequenced in a study of blood T cell repertoires in COVID-19. Clones were read by immunoSEQ multiplex PCR, and TCRdb kept only the in-frame ones, dropping some. The sample has 35,000 to 45,000 clones, 70% to 90% seen once. Sequences were obtained from peripheral blood. These receptors all stem from a man aged 70-80 years with active COVID-19.

This clone was picked up one time. The chain recombines TRBV7-7 with TRBJ2-2; the D gene is possibly TRBD2 (6 bases). The CDR3 loop spans 14 amino acids. Trimming took off 5 bases at V and 4 bases at J, with 11 bases between the two ends. Germline V gives CDR1 SSHAT, CDR2 FNYEAQ (reference sequence). The CDR3 is CASSAGGPTGELFF. CDR3 nucleotides: TGTGCCAGCAGCGCAGGAGGGCCCACCGGGGAGCTGTTTTTT.

V gene TRBV9 combines with J gene TRBJ2-3; the match to TRBD2 covers 8 bases. The CDR3 totals 17 residues. The trim removed 4 bases at V and 3 bases at J, leaving 13 bases unmatched. CDR1 and CDR2 (germline): SGDLS, YYNGEE. The CDR3 DNA sequence: TGTGCCAGCAGCCAGCGTTTATTAGCGGGAACGACAGATACGCAGTATTTT. Translated, it gives CASSQRLLAGTTDTQYF.

This chain links TRBV28 with TRBJ1-2; TRBD1 is a possible D gene (5 bases). The CDR3 sequence is 15 residues long. V lost 7 bases, J lost 4 bases, and 19 bases lay in between. CDR1 and CDR2 (germline): MDHEN, SYDVKM. The CDR3 DNA reads as TGTGCCAGCAAGTTGGAGGGGACCGGGGTCTATGGCTACACCTTC. Its translation is CASKLEGTGVYGYTF.

This clone has just a few counts. The chain combines TRBV7-6 with TRBJ2-7, with D maybe TRBD1 (6 bases). Trimming pared 1 base from V and 0 bases from J, leaving 19 bases between. Per germline, CDR1 SGHVS and CDR2 FNYEAQ. The CDR3 loop spans 18 amino acids. The DNA of the CDR3 is TGTGCCAGCAGCTTAGAGGGGGTCCCAGCGGACCTCTCCTACGAGCAGTACTTC. It yields the protein CASSLEGVPADLSYEQYF.

The chain recombines TRBV7-2 with TRBJ2-2; possible D gene TRBD1, 6 bases. The germline gives CDR1 SGHTA, CDR2 FQGNSA. This CDR3 spans 15 amino acids. Trimming took 3 bases from V and 4 from J, leaving 12 bases between them. The CDR3 DNA follows: TGTGCCAGCAGCTTCTGGGACACCTCCACCGGGGAGCTGTTTTTT. Protein: CASSFWDTSTGELFF.

V gene TRBV2 combines with J gene TRBJ2-6; possible D gene TRBD1, 6 bases. Germline V gene data show CDR1 as SNHLY and CDR2 as FYNNEI. V shed 6 bases and J shed 4 bases, with 13 bases lying between them. CDR3 length: 15 residues. CDR3 bases: TGTGCCAGCAGGGACAGTGAGTCCGGGGCCAACGTCCTGACTTTC. This encodes CASRDSESGANVLTF. Supplemented by reference TRBV2 and TRBJ2-6, the full variable domain reads EPEVTQTPSHQVTQMGQEVILRCVPISNHLYFYWYRQILGQKVEFLVSFYNNEISEKSEIFDDQFSVERPDGSNFTLKIRSTKLEDSAMYFCASRDSESGANVLTFGAGSRLTVL.

This chain joins TRBV7-3 and TRBJ2-2; TRBD1 matches at 8 bases. CDR1 is SGHTA and CDR2 is FQGTGA in the germline V gene. The V gene end was trimmed by 4 bases and the J gene end by 6 bases; junction bases not matched to a gene: 19. This CDR3 is 19 amino acids long. The CDR3 DNA follows: TGTGCCAGCAGCTCACGCGGACAGGGTTGGGAACCAACCGCCGGGGAGCTGTTTTTT. This translates into CASSSRGQGWEPTAGELFF. Full variable domain (missing parts from reference TRBV7-3 and TRBJ2-2): GAGVSQTPSNKVTEKGKYVELRCDPISGHTALYWYRQSLGQGPEFLIYFQGTGAADDSGLPNDRFFAVRPEGSVSTLKIQRTERGDSAVYLCASSSRGQGWEPTAGELFFGEGSRLTVL.

The rearrangement joins TRBV7-2 to TRBJ1-2; TRBD1 agrees at 11 bases. Looked up from germline, CDR1 is SGHTA and CDR2 is FQGNSA. With 5 bases clipped from V and 8 bases from J, the junction kept 10 bases outside the gene matches. The CDR3 sequence is 15 residues long. The CDR3 nucleotides read TGTGCCAGCAGCGCCAATACCGGGACAGGGGGGGGCTACACCTTC. Residues: CASSANTGTGGGYTF.

The rearrangement uses TRBV6-1 and TRBJ2-7; D might be TRBD2 (6 bases). The CDR3 spans 16 residues. Looked up from germline, CDR1 is MNHNS and CDR2 is SASEGT. V was trimmed by 4 bases and J by 0 bases, leaving 16 bases between them. The CDR3 here is CASSVGREQDSYEQYF. CDR3 bases: TGTGCCAGCAGTGTAGGGCGGGAACAGGACTCCTACGAGCAGTACTTC.

The V gene is TRBV5-5, the J gene TRBJ2-5; TRBD1 aligns across 10 bases. The CDR3 consists of 14 residues. V trimming: 4 bases; J trimming: 3 bases; junction bases outside the gene matches: 3. CDR1 and CDR2 (germline): SGHKS, YYEKEE (reference sequence). The CDR3 sequence is CASSIGTGEETQYF. The CDR3, as DNA: TGTGCCAGCAGCATCGGGACAGGGGAAGAGACCCAGTACTTC.

V and J are TRBV21-1 and TRBJ2-1; the table's D call TRBD1 went unverified against the DNA. TRBV21-1 is classified as a pseudogene. CDR3 length equals 19 residues. Here the CDR3 reads CASSKVGLFRWALHNEQFF. In DNA, the CDR3 is TGTGCCAGCAGCAAAGTGGGGCTTTTTAGATGGGCTTTGCACAATGAGCAGTTCTTC.

The chain links TRBV5-4 to TRBJ2-2; TRBD2 is a possible D gene (6 bases). The ends were cut back, 2 bases at V and 7 bases at J, with 12 bases in the middle. Germline loops: CDR1 SGHNT, CDR2 YYREEE (reference sequence). This CDR3 has 14 residues. CDR3 nucleotide sequence: TGTGCCAGCAGCTTAGGTCTAGCGAACGGGGAGCTGTTTTTT. Amino acid sequence: CASSLGLANGELFF.

The V call is TRBV7-2, the J call TRBJ2-1; 11 bases are shared with TRBD2. This CDR3 is built from 15 residues. The V segment lost 6 bases and the J segment 2 bases; nucleotides outside the gene matches: 3. Germline-derived CDR1 and CDR2 are SGHTA and FQGNSA. The CDR3 region is CASRPLAGAYNEQFF. The CDR3, as DNA: TGTGCCAGCAGGCCACTAGCGGGAGCCTACAATGAGCAGTTCTTC.

In this sample, this clone turned up many times. This chain joins TRBV9 and TRBJ1-1, with TRBD1 matching over 7 bases. Germline values: CDR1 SGDLS, CDR2 YYNGEE. The CDR3 is made up of 15 amino acids. V lost 4 bases and J lost 3; bases outside the gene matches: 9. DNA of the CDR3: TGTGCCAGCAGCCCTGACAGGGTGGCGGACACTGAAGCTTTCTTT. Protein: CASSPDRVADTEAFF.

This rearrangement joins TRBV2 to TRBJ2-1, with 9 bases identical to TRBD2. The V gene end was trimmed by 4 bases and the J gene end by 10 bases; junction bases not matched to a gene: 5. Germline assignment: CDR1 SNHLY and CDR2 FYNNEI. CDR3 size: 13 residues. In DNA, the CDR3 is TGTGCCAGCAGTGTGGCGGGAGGGTTAGAGCAGTTCTTC. The encoded protein is CASSVAGGLEQFF. Together with reference TRBV2 and TRBJ2-1, the CDR3 gives the full variable domain: EPEVTQTPSHQVTQMGQEVILRCVPISNHLYFYWYRQILGQKVEFLVSFYNNEISEKSEIFDDQFSVERPDGSNFTLKIRSTKLEDSAMYFCASSVAGGLEQFFGPGTRLTVL.

The rearrangement links TRBV30 to TRBJ1-4, with unresolved D. The CDR3 runs 12 residues. Germline-derived CDR1 and CDR2 are GTSNPN and SVGIG (reference sequence). Trimming took 3 bases from V and 4 from J, leaving 6 bases between them. This CDR3 is CAWSLVNEKLFF. CDR3 DNA: TGTGCCTGGAGCCTTGTTAATGAAAAACTGTTTTTT.

This chain's CDR3 is CASSQPRGAGDNEQFF. CDR3 nucleotide sequence: TGTGCCAGCTCACAACCCAGGGGGGCCGGGGACAATGAGCAGTTCTTC. This sequence joins TRBV18 and TRBJ2-1; D may be TRBD1 (7 bases). CDR3 length: 16 residues. CDR1 is KGHSH, CDR2 LQKENI, per germline. With 4 bases removed from V and 5 bases from J, the gap between germline ends came to 18 bases. Drawing the rest from reference TRBV18 and TRBJ2-1, the complete variable domain is NAGVMQNPRHLVRRRGQEARLRCSPMKGHSHVYWYRQLPEEGLKFMVYLQKENIIDESGMPKERFSAEFPKEGPSILRIQQVVRGDSAAYFCASSQPRGAGDNEQFFGPGTRLTVL.

The chain couples TRBV19 to TRBJ2-1; no definite D call. Trimming took off 3 bases at V and 0 bases at J, with 9 bases between the two ends. The CDR3 is 15 amino acids. Germline assignment: CDR1 LNHDA and CDR2 SQIVND (reference sequence). The CDR3 sequence: CASSIKQSSYNEQFF. The CDR3 bases are TGTGCCAGTAGTATCAAACAGTCCTCCTACAATGAGCAGTTCTTC. Full variable domain (outside the CDR3, taken from reference TRBV19 and TRBJ2-1): DGGITQSPKYLFRKEGQNVTLSCEQNLNHDAMYWYRQDPGQGLRLIYYSQIVNDFQKGDIAEGYSVSREKKESFPLTVTSAQKNPTAFYLCASSIKQSSYNEQFFGPGTRLTVL.